This T cell receptor beta chain appears in the sequencing data of a study of CD8+ T cells in alopecia areata. Study context: Each recipient was a roughly 7-10-week-old female C3H/HeJ mouse given skin from an approximately 6-13-month-old C3H/HeJ donor with spontaneous alopecia.

Separation of pooled cutaneous lymph node cells was by sorting with CD4, CD8alpha, NKG2D, NKG2ACE and other markers. General study findings and limits: Possibly because of HLA-related factors, TCR sharing was less clear across patients than in mice.

This clone turned up a few times. The antigen remains unidentified. Gene names follow the mouse nomenclature. The read comes to an end 4 residues before the CDR3 does, leaving the germline J gene to fill in the end. Following RNA extraction, reverse transcription yielded cDNA that acted as the sequencing template. Method: immunoSEQ multiplex PCR; TCRdb's copy keeps in-frame clones and lacks some. The sample is made up of roughly 260,000 clones, none counted only once. The ends lost 7 bases at V and 0 bases at J; junction bases unmatched: 4. The germline V gene has CDR1 LGHNA and CDR2 YNLKQL (reference sequence). The CDR3 contains 14 residues.

Sequenced sample: CD4+ T cells sorted from a lymph node. The chain uses TRBV5 and TRBJ2-5; 7 bases are a match to TRBD1. The sequence was collected from a C3H/HeJ mouse with alopecia areata. The mouse line has the MHC haplotype H2-k. The CDR3 sequence: CASTRTGNQDTQYF. CDR3 DNA (partial): TGTGCCAGCACACGGACAGGAAACCAAGAC.